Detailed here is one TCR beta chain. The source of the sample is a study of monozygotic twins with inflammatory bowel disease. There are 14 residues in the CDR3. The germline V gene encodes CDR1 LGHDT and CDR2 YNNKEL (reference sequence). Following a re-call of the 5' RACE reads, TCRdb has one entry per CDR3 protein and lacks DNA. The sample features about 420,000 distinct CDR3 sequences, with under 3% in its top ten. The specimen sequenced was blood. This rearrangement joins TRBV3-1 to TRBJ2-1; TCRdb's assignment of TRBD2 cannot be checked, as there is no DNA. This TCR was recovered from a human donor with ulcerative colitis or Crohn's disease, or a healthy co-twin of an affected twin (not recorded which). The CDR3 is CASSPGGEMNEQFF.